One sample yielded the 18 T cell receptor beta chains listed below, sequenced in a study of blood T cell repertoires in COVID-19. The method was immunoSEQ multiplex PCR; TCRdb's version includes in-frame clones alone and lacks a portion of them. The sample has hundreds of thousands of clones, around 86% seen once. Sequencing was performed on PBMCs or T cells enriched from blood (not recorded which). Source of these receptors: a young man who had recovered from COVID-19.

This chain joins TRBV3-1 (or the pseudogene TRBV3-2) and TRBJ1-1; 10 nucleotides align to TRBD1. The CDR3 runs to 17 residues. Unmatched junction bases numbered 14, after V lost 4 bases and J lost 6 bases. Germline V CDR1 and CDR2: LGHDT, YNNKEL (reference sequence). CDR3 bases: TGTGCCAGCAGCCGCGAGCACTCGGGACAGGGGCCTTCTGAAGCTTTCTTT. Protein: CASSREHSGQGPSEAFF.

V gene TRBV12-3 or TRBV12-4 combines with J gene TRBJ1-6; D unclear. Trimming took 2 bases from V and 7 from J, leaving 6 bases between them. The CDR3 loop spans 13 amino acids. The CDR3 sequence: CASSLIQNSPLHF. CDR3 DNA sequence: TGTGCCAGCAGTTTAATTCAGAATTCACCCCTCCACTTT.

This chain joins TRBV11-2 and TRBJ2-1, with 8 nucleotides matching TRBD2. The J segment lost 7 bases and the V segment lost 3 bases, leaving 8 bases of the junction unmatched. Per germline, CDR1 SGHAT and CDR2 FQNNGV. The CDR3 is 15 residues long. The CDR3 loop is CASSFERERGNEQFF. CDR3 bases: TGTGCCAGCAGCTTCGAGCGGGAGAGAGGGAATGAGCAGTTCTTC.

This clone showed up just a few times. J is TRBJ1-6 and V is TRBV11-2, with D uncertain. The CDR3 loop spans 13 amino acids. V lost 3 bases, J lost 10 bases, and 10 bases lay in between. Germline V gene data show CDR1 as SGHAT and CDR2 as FQNNGV. For the CDR3, the DNA is TGTGCCAGCAGCTTGGAGGCAGCCTCACCCCTCCACTTT. Translation gives CASSLEAASPLHF.

The J gene is TRBJ1-5, the V gene TRBV30; D perhaps matches TRBD1 (5 bases). Trimming took off 2 bases at V and 4 bases at J, with 18 bases between the two ends. This CDR3 contains 16 residues. Germline assignment: CDR1 GTSNPN and CDR2 SVGIG (reference sequence). The CDR3 loop is CAWSLPRGRGNQPQHF. CDR3 bases: TGTGCCTGGAGTCTACCCCGGGGACGGGGGAATCAGCCCCAGCATTTT.

The V gene is TRBV15, the J gene TRBJ2-3; 7 bases align to TRBD1. Germline values: CDR1 LNHNV, CDR2 YYDKDF (reference sequence). The trim removed 3 bases at V and 0 bases at J, leaving 3 bases unmatched. This CDR3 is 15 amino acids long. The CDR3: CATSSPRGSTDTQYF. CDR3 sequence (DNA): TGTGCCACCAGCAGCCCCAGGGGGAGCACAGATACGCAGTATTTT. Combining the CDR3 with reference TRBV15 and TRBJ2-3 gives the whole variable domain DAMVIQNPRYQVTQFGKPVTLSCSQTLNHNVMYWYQQKSSQAPKLLFHYYDKDFNNEADTPDNFQSRRPNTSFCFLDIRSPGLGDTAMYLCATSSPRGSTDTQYFGPGTRLTVL.

The gene calls are TRBV12-3 or TRBV12-4 and TRBJ2-4, with TRBD1 identical over 7 bases. This CDR3 contains 12 residues. The V gene end was trimmed by 6 bases and the J gene end by 8 bases; junction bases not matched to a gene: 4. The DNA of the CDR3 is TGTGCCAGCAGAGAAACAGGGGACATTCAGTACTTC. Translating gives CASRETGDIQYF.

The chain joins TRBV4-1 to TRBJ1-6; the match to TRBD1 covers 7 bases. Trimming at V came to 0 bases and at J to 2 bases, leaving 10 bases not matched to a gene. CDR1 and CDR2 (germline): MGHRA, YSYEKL. This CDR3 has 19 residues. CDR3 DNA: TGCGCCAGCAGCCAAGATGCAGGGGGTCCTTACCCCTATAATTCACCCCTCCACTTT. This codes for CASSQDAGGPYPYNSPLHF.

The chain couples TRBV5-1 to TRBJ2-5; D call uncertain. The V and J ends lost 1 base and 2 bases respectively, with 3 bases between them. The germline V gene has CDR1 SGHRS and CDR2 YFSETQ. CDR3 size: 12 residues. The CDR3 sequence is CASSLPQETQYF. The CDR3 nucleotides are TGCGCCAGCAGCTTGCCGCAAGAGACCCAGTACTTC.

With respect to this clone: This specimen includes other DNA sequences encoding the same CDR3. The chain joins TRBV5-1 to TRBJ2-5, with D perhaps TRBD2 (6 bases). The ends were cut back, 0 bases at V and 3 bases at J, with 9 bases in the middle. The CDR3 runs 14 residues. The germline V gene has CDR1 SGHRS and CDR2 YFSETQ. This CDR3 is CASSLGREKETQYF. For the CDR3, the DNA is TGCGCCAGCAGCTTGGGTCGGGAGAAAGAGACCCAGTACTTC. The complete variable domain, with remaining parts taken from reference TRBV5-1 and TRBJ2-5, reads KAGVTQTPRYLIKTRGQQVTLSCSPISGHRSVSWYQQTPGQGLQFLFEYFSETQRNKGNFPGRFSGRQFSNSRSEMNVSTLELGDSALYLCASSLGREKETQYFGPGTRLLVL.

V usage is TRBV15 and J usage is TRBJ2-5; TRBD2 matches 7 bases. V lost 7 bases and J lost 7; bases outside the gene matches: 15. The CDR3 totals 15 residues. CDR1 is LNHNV, CDR2 YYDKDF, per germline (reference sequence). Written as DNA, the CDR3 is TGTGCCACCAACAGCGGCCCCGAGCGGGGAGGGACCCAGTACTTC. This translates into CATNSGPERGGTQYF. The variable domain in full, completed from reference TRBV15 and TRBJ2-5, reads DAMVIQNPRYQVTQFGKPVTLSCSQTLNHNVMYWYQQKSSQAPKLLFHYYDKDFNNEADTPDNFQSRRPNTSFCFLDIRSPGLGDTAMYLCATNSGPERGGTQYFGPGTRLLVL.

The chain couples TRBV10-2 to TRBJ2-1; 11 bases line up with TRBD2. CDR3 length: 15 residues. CDR1 is WSHSY and CDR2 is SAAADI in the germline V gene. V trimming: 5 bases; J trimming: 6 bases; junction bases outside the gene matches: 6. CDR3 DNA: TGCGCCAGCAGTTTAGCGGGGGGGCCGTTCAATGAGCAGTTCTTC. It specifies CASSLAGGPFNEQFF.

The chain employs TRBV28 and TRBJ2-1; a weak D match, TRBD2 (6 bases). The germline CDR1 and CDR2 sequences are MDHEN and SYDVKM. The CDR3 consists of 15 residues. V was trimmed by 4 bases and J by 7 bases, leaving 17 bases between them. CDR3 DNA sequence: TGTGCCAGCAGTTCCCGTGGCGGGGCAGGTAATGAGCAGTTCTTC. Its translation is CASSSRGGAGNEQFF.

The chain links TRBV18 to TRBJ1-1; a possible D gene is TRBD1 (6 bases). The CDR3 runs 15 residues. CDR1 KGHSH and CDR2 LQKENI come from the germline V gene. Trimming left V 6 bases short and J 0 bases short, with 14 bases between. The CDR3 here is CASSLLRDMNTEAFF. For the CDR3, the DNA is TGTGCCAGCTCTCTTCTCCGGGACATGAACACTGAAGCTTTCTTT. Filled out from reference TRBV18 and TRBJ1-1, the complete variable domain reads NAGVMQNPRHLVRRRGQEARLRCSPMKGHSHVYWYRQLPEEGLKFMVYLQKENIIDESGMPKERFSAEFPKEGPSILRIQQVVRGDSAAYFCASSLLRDMNTEAFFGQGTRLTVV.

In this sample, this clone turned up many times. This rearrangement joins TRBV5-4 to TRBJ1-2; D is possibly TRBD1 (5 bases). The CDR3 is 13 amino acids. Between the trimmed V and J ends, which lost 0 bases and 7 bases, there was a span of 10 bases. The germline V gene encodes CDR1 SGHNT and CDR2 YYREEE (reference sequence). The CDR3, as DNA: TGTGCCAGCAGCTTGGGGGGCCAACTTGGCTACACCTTC. This encodes CASSLGGQLGYTF.

The chain links TRBV4-1 to TRBJ1-1; 8 bases agree with TRBD1. The CDR3 has 13 residues. Germline values: CDR1 MGHRA, CDR2 YSYEKL. The V and J ends lost 4 bases and 11 bases, in that order; junction bases with no gene match: 9. CDR3 sequence reads: CASSPTGQGEAFF. CDR3 nucleotide sequence: TGCGCCAGCAGCCCGACAGGACAGGGAGAGGCTTTCTTT.

The rearrangement links TRBV6-5 to TRBJ2-7, with 7 bases matching TRBD1. CDR1 MNHEY and CDR2 SVGAGI come from the germline V gene. This CDR3 spans 13 amino acids. The V segment lost 6 bases and the J segment 2 bases; nucleotides outside the gene matches: 4. The CDR3 sequence is CASSMGQTYEQYF. The DNA for the CDR3 is TGTGCCAGCAGCATGGGACAGACCTACGAGCAGTACTTC.

The V and J genes are TRBV11-2 and TRBJ1-2; D unresolved. The CDR3 consists of 13 residues. CDR1 and CDR2 (germline): SGHAT, FQNNGV. V lost 5 bases to trimming and J lost 0 bases, with 7 bases between them. As DNA, the CDR3 is TGTGCCAGCAGCCCGACACCTAACTATGGCTACACCTTC. Protein: CASSPTPNYGYTF.